The entry below describes one T cell receptor beta chain. CDR3 size: 15 residues. Germline CDR1 and CDR2: SGHTA and FQGNSA. V dropped 4 bases and J dropped 1; count of bases not matched to a gene: 5. Authors' analysis steps: How many nucleated cells were present was estimated from reference gene primer amplification. TCRdb's table, derived via immunoSEQ multiplex PCR, lists solely in-frame clones and lacks some. That table is the source of V, J and clone size, and D and trimming were worked out from the DNA. This table holds tens of thousands of clones, 70% to 90% found once. The sample is drawn from a study of blood T cell repertoires in COVID-19. The overall study: The samples span acute and convalescent COVID-19 from the United States, Italy and Spain. The analysed material was cDNA or gDNA that came from T cells, B-cell-depleted T cells, or PBMCs.

The chain recombines TRBV7-2 with TRBJ2-7; 9 bases map to TRBD1. This receptor was obtained from a human donor in a cohort sampled during active COVID-19. Sequenced sample: peripheral blood. The CDR3 region is CASSSWGQGSYEQYF. DNA of the CDR3: TGTGCCAGCAGCTCCTGGGGACAGGGTTCCTACGAGCAGTACTTC.